These 9 T cell receptor beta chains were sequenced from one sample in a study of follicular helper T cells after annual influenza vaccination. The data were produced by immunoSEQ multiplex PCR, yet TCRdb's version contains in-frame clones alone and is incomplete. Of 26,000 or so clones in the sample, more than 80% were seen once. Time point described: 2014-2015 season, pre-vaccination. The sample in question was CXCR5+ CD38- circulating T follicular helper cells from blood, obtained on the day of influenza vaccination. Stated subset: circulating Tfh, non-naive CD4+CXCR5+PD-1+ (ICOS+CD38+ or ICOS-CD38-). All receptors come from an adult who received the influenza vaccine.

V is TRBV27 and J is TRBJ2-1; TRBD1 matches 10 bases. This CDR3 contains 15 residues. V dropped 7 bases and J dropped 4; count of bases not matched to a gene: 7. Per germline, CDR1 MNHEY and CDR2 SMNVEV (reference sequence). CDR3 DNA: TGTGCCAGCAATTACCTGGGACAGGGGTACAATGAGCAGTTCTTC. It translates to CASNYLGQGYNEQFF.

This chain uses TRBV7-2 with TRBJ2-2; weak D call: TRBD2 (5 bases). Germline loops: CDR1 SGHTA, CDR2 FQGNSA. Trimming took off 5 bases at V and 4 bases at J, with 14 bases between the two ends. This CDR3 comprises 15 residues. This CDR3 is CASSRSGKITGELFF. The CDR3 bases are TGTGCCAGCAGCCGTTCCGGGAAAATCACCGGGGAGCTGTTTTTT.

This rearrangement joins TRBV7-2 to TRBJ1-6; perhaps TRBD1 as D (6 bases). Trimming took off 1 base at V and 10 bases at J, with 14 bases between the two ends. This CDR3 is built from 15 residues. The germline V gene has CDR1 SGHTA and CDR2 FQGNSA. The DNA for the CDR3 is TGTGCCAGCAGCTTAGTCTCCAGGGGAGAGTCACCCCTCCACTTT. It specifies CASSLVSRGESPLHF. The entire variable domain, with the rest obtained from reference TRBV7-2 and TRBJ1-6, is as follows: GAGVSQSPSNKVTEKGKDVELRCDPISGHTALYWYRQSLGQGLEFLIYFQGNSAPDKSGLPSDRFSAERTGGSVSTLTIQRTQQEDSAVYLCASSLVSRGESPLHFGNGTRLTVT.

This chain links TRBV10-3 with TRBJ2-1; 8 nucleotides agree with TRBD1. With 4 bases clipped from V and 7 bases from J, the junction kept 9 bases outside the gene matches. The CDR3 is 15 residues long. CDR1 is ENHRY, CDR2 SYGVKD, per germline. The CDR3 sequence: CAISVETGAPNEQFF. In DNA form, the CDR3 reads TGTGCCATCAGTGTTGAGACAGGGGCCCCGAATGAGCAGTTCTTC.

This clone was observed a single time. The V call is TRBV2, the J call TRBJ2-7, with D possibly matching TRBD2 (6 bases). The V gene's germline CDR1 is SNHLY and CDR2 FYNNEI. The CDR3 length is 14 residues. With 4 bases removed from V and 7 bases from J, the gap between germline ends came to 17 bases. The CDR3 reads CASSVARDFLEQYF. DNA of the CDR3: TGTGCCAGCAGTGTAGCGCGGGACTTCCTAGAGCAGTACTTC.

The chain links TRBV27 to TRBJ2-3; no clear D gene. CDR1 is MNHEY, CDR2 SMNVEV, per germline (reference sequence). Trimming pared 6 bases from V and 0 bases from J, leaving 7 bases between. CDR3 length equals 13 residues. CDR3 amino acids: CASRVTSTDTQYF. The CDR3 DNA reads as TGTGCCAGCAGAGTCACTAGCACAGATACGCAGTATTTT.

The chain uses TRBV7-9 and TRBJ1-4, with D perhaps TRBD1 (5 bases). Germline assignment: CDR1 SEHNR and CDR2 FQNEAQ (reference sequence). V lost 4 bases and J 0 bases, leaving 9 bases between the germline ends. This CDR3 is built from 15 residues. DNA of the CDR3: TGTGCCAGCAGCTCCCGGGGGGCAACTAATGAAAAACTGTTTTTT. It yields the protein CASSSRGATNEKLFF.

This chain connects TRBV27 to TRBJ2-1; 10 positions match TRBD2. CDR1 MNHEY and CDR2 SMNVEV come from the germline V gene (reference sequence). V was clipped by 5 bases and J by 9 bases; unmatched bases: 7. The CDR3 has 14 amino acids. The CDR3: CASSTGLAWSEQFF. CDR3 nucleotides: TGTGCCAGCAGTACGGGACTAGCGTGGAGTGAGCAGTTCTTC.

This chain's CDR3 is CAISGKSQGARGGNTIYF. The CDR3, as DNA: TGTGCCATCAGTGGAAAGTCACAGGGGGCTAGAGGTGGAAACACCATATATTTT. V is TRBV10-3 and J is TRBJ1-3; 9 bases are shared with TRBD1. V was pared by 4 bases and J by 3 bases, with 13 bases of the junction left unmatched. CDR3 length: 18 amino acids. CDR1 and CDR2 (germline): ENHRY, SYGVKD.